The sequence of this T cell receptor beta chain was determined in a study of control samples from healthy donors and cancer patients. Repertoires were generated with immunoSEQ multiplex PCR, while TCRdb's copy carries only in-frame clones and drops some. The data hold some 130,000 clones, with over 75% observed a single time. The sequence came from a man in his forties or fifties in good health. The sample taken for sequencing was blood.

This CDR3 reads CAIRGQAPEQYF. The CDR3 DNA reads TGTGCCATCAGGGGACAGGCCCCCGAGCAGTACTTC. The chain joins TRBV10-3 to TRBJ2-7, with 8 bases matching TRBD1. CDR1 and CDR2 from the germline V gene are ENHRY and SYGVKD. The CDR3 length is 12 residues. Germline trimming cut 6 bases from V and 6 bases from J; bases unmatched to any gene: 4.